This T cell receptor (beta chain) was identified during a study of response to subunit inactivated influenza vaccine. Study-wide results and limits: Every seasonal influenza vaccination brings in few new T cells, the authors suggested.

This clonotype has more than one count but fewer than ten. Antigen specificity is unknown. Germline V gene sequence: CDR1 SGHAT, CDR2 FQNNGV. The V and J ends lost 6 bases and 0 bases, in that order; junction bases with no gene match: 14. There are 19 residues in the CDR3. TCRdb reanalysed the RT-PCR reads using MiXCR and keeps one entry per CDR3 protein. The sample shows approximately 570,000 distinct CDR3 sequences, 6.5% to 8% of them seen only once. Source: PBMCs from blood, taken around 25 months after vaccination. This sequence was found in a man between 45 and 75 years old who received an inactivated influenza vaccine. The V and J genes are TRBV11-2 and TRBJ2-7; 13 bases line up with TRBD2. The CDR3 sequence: CASSLRTSGGGLGSYEQYF. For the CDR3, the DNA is TGTGCCAGCAGTCTCAGGACTAGCGGGGGTGGTTTAGGCTCCTACGAGCAGTACTTC. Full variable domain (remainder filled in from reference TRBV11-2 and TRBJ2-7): EAGVAQSPRYKIIEKRQSVAFWCNPISGHATLYWYQQILGQGPKLLIQFQNNGVVDDSQLPKDRFSAERLKGVDSTLKIQPAKLEDSAVYLCASSLRTSGGGLGSYEQYFGPGTRLTVT.